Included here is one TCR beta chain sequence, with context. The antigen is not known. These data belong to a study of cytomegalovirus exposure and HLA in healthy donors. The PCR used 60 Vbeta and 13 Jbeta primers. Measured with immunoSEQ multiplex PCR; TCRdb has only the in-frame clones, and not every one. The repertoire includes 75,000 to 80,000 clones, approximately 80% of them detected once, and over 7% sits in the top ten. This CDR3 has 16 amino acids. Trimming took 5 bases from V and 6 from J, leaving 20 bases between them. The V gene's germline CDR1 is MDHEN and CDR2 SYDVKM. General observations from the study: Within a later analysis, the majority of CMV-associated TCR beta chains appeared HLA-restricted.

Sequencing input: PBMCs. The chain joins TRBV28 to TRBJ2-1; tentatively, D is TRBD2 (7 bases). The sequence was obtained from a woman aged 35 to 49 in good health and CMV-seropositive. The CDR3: CASSPLGAGAFNEQFF. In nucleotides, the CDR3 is TGTGCCAGCAGTCCCCTAGGGGCGGGGGCTTTCAATGAGCAGTTCTTC.